The clone carrying this TCR beta chain was picked up many times. No antigen is known for it. The junction had 5 bases not matched to a gene; V was cut back by 3 bases and J by 2 bases. This CDR3 has 16 residues. Germline lookup yields CDR1 SGHAT and CDR2 FQNNGV. Diagnosis used clinical symptoms, serum thyroxine, TRAb, thyroid ultrasound and orbital computed tomography. This specimen belongs to a study of Graves' ophthalmopathy and Graves' hyperthyroidism. Broader study findings: Blood also harbored most expanded thyroid clonotypes above 0.001 frequency. A 13-signature model separated ophthalmopathy from stable hyperthyroidism, reaching around 88% sensitivity and roughly 82% specificity cross-validated.

Amplified TCR beta CDR3 regions were obtained using RNA transcripts as template. HTBI-primed first-round RT-PCR preceded second-round multiplex PCR. One entry per CDR3 protein, called by TCRdb with MiXCR from the multiplex PCR reads. The table shows 580,000 or so distinct CDR3 sequences, with less than 45% occurring only once. The specimen sequenced was peripheral blood or thyroid tissue (not recorded which). This receptor was obtained from an adult man with Graves' hyperthyroidism. The chain joins TRBV11-2 to TRBJ2-5; 11 bases match TRBD2. CDR3 in DNA: TGTGCCAGCAGCTTGTTTTTAGCGGGAGGGCAAGAGACCCAGTACTTC. This gives the protein CASSLFLAGGQETQYF.